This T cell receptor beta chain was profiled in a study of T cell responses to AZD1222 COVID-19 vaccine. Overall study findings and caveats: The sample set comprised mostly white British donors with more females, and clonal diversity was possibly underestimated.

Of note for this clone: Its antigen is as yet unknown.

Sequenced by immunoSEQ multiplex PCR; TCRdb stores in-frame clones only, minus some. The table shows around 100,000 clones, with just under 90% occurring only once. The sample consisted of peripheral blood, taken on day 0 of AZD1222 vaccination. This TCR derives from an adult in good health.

The CDR3 loop reads CASSLDYRGGYTF. The CDR3 bases are TGTGCCAGCAGCTTAGACTACCGGGGTGGCTACACCTTC. The V gene is TRBV7-2, the J gene TRBJ1-2; D call uncertain. The germline gives CDR1 SGHTA, CDR2 FQGNSA. CDR3 length: 13 amino acids. Trimming took off 1 base at V and 7 bases at J, with 10 bases between the two ends.